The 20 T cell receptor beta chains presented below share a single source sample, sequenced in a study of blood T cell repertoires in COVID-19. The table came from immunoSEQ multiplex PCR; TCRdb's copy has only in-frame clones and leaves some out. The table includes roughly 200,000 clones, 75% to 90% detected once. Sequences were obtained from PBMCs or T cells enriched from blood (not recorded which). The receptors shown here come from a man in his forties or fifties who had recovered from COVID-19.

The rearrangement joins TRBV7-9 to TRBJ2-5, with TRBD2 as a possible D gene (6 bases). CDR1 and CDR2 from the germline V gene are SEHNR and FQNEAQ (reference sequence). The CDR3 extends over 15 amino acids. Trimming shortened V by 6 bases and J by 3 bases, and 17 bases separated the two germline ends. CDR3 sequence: CASRAPGAPEETQYF. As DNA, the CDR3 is TGTGCCAGCAGGGCCCCGGGAGCCCCCGAAGAGACCCAGTACTTC.

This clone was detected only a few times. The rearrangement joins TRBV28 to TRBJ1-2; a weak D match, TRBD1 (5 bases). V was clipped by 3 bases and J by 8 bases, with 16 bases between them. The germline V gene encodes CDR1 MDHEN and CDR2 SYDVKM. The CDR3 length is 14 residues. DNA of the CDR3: TGTGCCAGCAGTTTCACAGGCCCCGAGAAGGGCTACACCTTC. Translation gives CASSFTGPEKGYTF.

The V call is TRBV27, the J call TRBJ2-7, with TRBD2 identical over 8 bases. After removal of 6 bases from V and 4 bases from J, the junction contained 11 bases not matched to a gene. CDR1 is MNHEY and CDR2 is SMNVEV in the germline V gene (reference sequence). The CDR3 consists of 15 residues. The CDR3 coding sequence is TGTGCCAGCAGGCCGGGAGGATCGGGAGGGTACGAGCAGTACTTC. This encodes CASRPGGSGGYEQYF.

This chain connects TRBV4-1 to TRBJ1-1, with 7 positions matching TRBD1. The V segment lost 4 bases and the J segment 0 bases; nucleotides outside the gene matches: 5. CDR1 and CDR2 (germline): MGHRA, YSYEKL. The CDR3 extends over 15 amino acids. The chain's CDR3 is CASSPGGLMNTEAFF. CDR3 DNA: TGCGCCAGCAGCCCAGGGGGACTGATGAACACTGAAGCTTTCTTT.

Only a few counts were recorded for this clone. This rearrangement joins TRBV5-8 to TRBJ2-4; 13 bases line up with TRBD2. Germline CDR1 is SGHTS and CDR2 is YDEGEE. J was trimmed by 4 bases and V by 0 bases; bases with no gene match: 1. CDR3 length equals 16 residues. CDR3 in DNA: TGTGCCAGCAGCTTGGTGGGACTAGCGGGGAAAAACATTCAGTACTTC. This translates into CASSLVGLAGKNIQYF.

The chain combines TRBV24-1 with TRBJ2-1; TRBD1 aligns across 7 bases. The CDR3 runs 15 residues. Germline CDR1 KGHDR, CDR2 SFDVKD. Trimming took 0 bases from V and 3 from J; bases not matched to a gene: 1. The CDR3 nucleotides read TGTGCCACCAGTGATTTGCGGGACAGCTACAATGAGCAGTTCTTC. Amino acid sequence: CATSDLRDSYNEQFF.

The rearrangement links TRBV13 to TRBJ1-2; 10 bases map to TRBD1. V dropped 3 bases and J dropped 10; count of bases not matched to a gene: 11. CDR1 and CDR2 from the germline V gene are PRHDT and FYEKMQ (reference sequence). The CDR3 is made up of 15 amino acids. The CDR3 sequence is CASSFHRQGANYYTF. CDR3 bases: TGTGCCAGCAGCTTCCATCGACAGGGGGCGAACTACTACACCTTC.

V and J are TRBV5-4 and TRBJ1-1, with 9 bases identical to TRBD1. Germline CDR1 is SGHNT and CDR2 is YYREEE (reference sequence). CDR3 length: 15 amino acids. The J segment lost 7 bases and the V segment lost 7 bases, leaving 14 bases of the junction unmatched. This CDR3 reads CASGTEQGAGGEAFF. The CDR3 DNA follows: TGTGCCAGCGGGACCGAACAGGGGGCAGGAGGTGAAGCTTTCTTT.

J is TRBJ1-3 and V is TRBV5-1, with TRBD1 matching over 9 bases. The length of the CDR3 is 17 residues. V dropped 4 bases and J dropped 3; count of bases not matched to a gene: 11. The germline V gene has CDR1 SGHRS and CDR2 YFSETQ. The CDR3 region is CASSVGNTGGGGNTIYF. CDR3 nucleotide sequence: TGCGCCAGCAGCGTCGGAAATACAGGGGGCGGTGGAAACACCATATATTTT. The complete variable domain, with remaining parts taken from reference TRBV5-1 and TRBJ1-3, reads KAGVTQTPRYLIKTRGQQVTLSCSPISGHRSVSWYQQTPGQGLQFLFEYFSETQRNKGNFPGRFSGRQFSNSRSEMNVSTLELGDSALYLCASSVGNTGGGGNTIYFGEGSWLTVV.

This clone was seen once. CDR3 sequence: CSAPFGGQGHF. DNA of the CDR3: TGCAGTGCCCCCTTTGGTGGACAGGGACATTTT. The rearrangement uses TRBV20-1 and TRBJ1-5, with 8 bases fitting TRBD1. CDR1 and CDR2 from the germline V gene are DFQATT and SNEGSKA (reference sequence). V lost 6 bases, J lost 16 bases, and 11 bases stayed unmatched. The CDR3 has 11 residues.

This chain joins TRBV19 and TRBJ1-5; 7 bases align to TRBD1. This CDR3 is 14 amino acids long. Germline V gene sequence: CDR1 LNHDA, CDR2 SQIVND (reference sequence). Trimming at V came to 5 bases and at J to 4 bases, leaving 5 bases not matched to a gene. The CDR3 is CASSFSGGNQPQHF. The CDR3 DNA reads TGTGCCAGTAGTTTTTCAGGGGGTAATCAGCCCCAGCATTTT.

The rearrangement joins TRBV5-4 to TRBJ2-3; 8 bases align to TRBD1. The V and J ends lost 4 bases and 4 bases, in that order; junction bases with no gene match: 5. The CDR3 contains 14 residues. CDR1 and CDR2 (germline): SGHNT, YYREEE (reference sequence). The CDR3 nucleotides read TGTGCCAGCAGCACCGGACAGGGCCCAGATACGCAGTATTTT. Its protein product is CASSTGQGPDTQYF.

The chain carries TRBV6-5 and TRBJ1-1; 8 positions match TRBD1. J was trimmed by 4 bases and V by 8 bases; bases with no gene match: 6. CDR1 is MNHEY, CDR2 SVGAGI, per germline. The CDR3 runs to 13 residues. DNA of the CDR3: TGTGCCAGCGGCGACAGGGGTGGCACTGAAGCTTTCTTT. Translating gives CASGDRGGTEAFF.

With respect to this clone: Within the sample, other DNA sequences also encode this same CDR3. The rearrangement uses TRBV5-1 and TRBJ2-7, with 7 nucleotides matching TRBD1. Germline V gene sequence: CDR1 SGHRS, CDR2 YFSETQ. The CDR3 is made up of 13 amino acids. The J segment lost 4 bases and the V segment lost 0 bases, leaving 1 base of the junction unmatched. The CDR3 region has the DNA TGCGCCAGCAGCTTGGAGGGGGCATACGAGCAGTACTTC. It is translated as CASSLEGAYEQYF.

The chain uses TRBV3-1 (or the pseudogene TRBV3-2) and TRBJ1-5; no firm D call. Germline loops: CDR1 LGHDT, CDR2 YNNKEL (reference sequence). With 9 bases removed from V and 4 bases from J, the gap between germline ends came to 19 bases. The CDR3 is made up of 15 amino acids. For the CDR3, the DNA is TGTGCCAGTGGCGGTGGCGGGCCGGGAAATCAGCCCCAGCATTTT. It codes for CASGGGGPGNQPQHF.

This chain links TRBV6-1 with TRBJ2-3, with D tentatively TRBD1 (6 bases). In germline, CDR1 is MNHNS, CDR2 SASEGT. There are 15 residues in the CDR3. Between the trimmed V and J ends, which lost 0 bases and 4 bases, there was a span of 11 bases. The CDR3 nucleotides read TGTGCCAGCAGTGAAGCGCCACAGGGCCCAGATACGCAGTATTTT. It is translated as CASSEAPQGPDTQYF.

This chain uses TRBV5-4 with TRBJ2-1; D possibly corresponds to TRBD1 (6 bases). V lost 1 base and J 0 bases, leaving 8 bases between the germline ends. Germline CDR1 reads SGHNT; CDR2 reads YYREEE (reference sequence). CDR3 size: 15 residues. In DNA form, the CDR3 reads TGTGCCAGCAGCTTGTCCAGGGGCTCCTACAATGAGCAGTTCTTC. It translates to CASSLSRGSYNEQFF.

CDR3 sequence reads: CASSVTGQEETQYF. CDR3 DNA: TGTGCCAGCAGCGTAACCGGACAGGAAGAGACCCAGTACTTC. V gene TRBV9 combines with J gene TRBJ2-5, with TRBD1 matching over 7 bases. Unmatched junction bases numbered 3, after V lost 1 base and J lost 3 bases. Germline loops: CDR1 SGDLS, CDR2 YYNGEE. CDR3 length equals 14 residues.

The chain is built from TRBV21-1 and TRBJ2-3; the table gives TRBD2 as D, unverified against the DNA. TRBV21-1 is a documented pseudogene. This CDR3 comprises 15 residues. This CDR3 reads CASTSSGRSEDTQYF. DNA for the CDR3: TGTGCCAGCACCTCTAGCGGGAGGAGCGAAGATACGCAGTATTTT.

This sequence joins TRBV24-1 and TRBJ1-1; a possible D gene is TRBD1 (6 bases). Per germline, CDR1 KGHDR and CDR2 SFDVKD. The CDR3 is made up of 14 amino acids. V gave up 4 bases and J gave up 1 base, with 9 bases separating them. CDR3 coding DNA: TGTGCCACCAGTGAGGGGGCCGGGAACACTGAAGCTTTCTTT. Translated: CATSEGAGNTEAFF.